In this sample, the clone carrying this T cell receptor beta chain turned up a few times. The sample belongs to a study of human versus mouse CDR3 diversity and MHC coevolution. The CDR3 runs 16 residues. The repertoire was sequenced with immunoSEQ multiplex PCR; TCRdb's copy has only in-frame clones and lacks some. The table records about 60,000 clones, 94% of them present only once. The clonotype comes from a person aged 55 to 69 in good health. This sequence joins TRBV21-1 and TRBJ1-3. TRBV21-1 is recorded as a pseudogene. Material: naive CD4+ T cells from blood. Subset specified: CD45RO-negative CD62L-positive naive CD4 T cells. The CDR3 protein is CASSKVSGLPGNTIYF. CDR3 nucleotide sequence: TGTGCCAGCAGCAAAGTGTCGGGACTACCTGGAAACACCATATATTTT.